Listed below are T cell receptor beta chains from one sample, sequenced in a study of cytomegalovirus exposure and HLA in healthy donors. Repertoires were generated with immunoSEQ multiplex PCR, while TCRdb's copy carries only in-frame clones and drops some. The sample carries 180,000 or so clones, approximately 90% recorded once. Specimen: PBMCs. Receptors originate from a woman aged 25 to 39 in good health and CMV-seronegative. Each CDR3 is given with its conserved first and last residue.

v_call: TRBV2; j_call: TRBJ1-2; cdr3_aa: CASRQGSLPYGYTF
v_call: TRBV19; j_call: TRBJ1-2; cdr3_aa: CASSGGSSPRGYGYTF
v_call: TRBV7-9; j_call: TRBJ2-7; cdr3_aa: CASSLGVGLISYEQYF
v_call: TRBV10-3; j_call: TRBJ1-1; cdr3_aa: CAISGGRGNTEAFF
v_call: TRBV6-6; j_call: TRBJ2-3; cdr3_aa: CAALSGGGTDTQYF
v_call: TRBV4-2; j_call: TRBJ2-7; cdr3_aa: CASSQVQRGSSEQYF
v_call: TRBV9; j_call: TRBJ1-1; cdr3_aa: CASSPTPGTEAFF
v_call: TRBV10-3; j_call: TRBJ1-3; cdr3_aa: CAISESRGGQGARNTIYF
v_call: TRBV19; j_call: TRBJ2-7; cdr3_aa: CASSTRGGIYEQYF
v_call: TRBV18; j_call: TRBJ2-3; cdr3_aa: CASSLVAAADTQYF
v_call: TRBV11-2; j_call: TRBJ2-7; cdr3_aa: CASSQYRVNYEQYF
v_call: TRBV11-3; j_call: TRBJ2-2; cdr3_aa: CASSLTRTGNPTGELFF
v_call: TRBV5-6; j_call: TRBJ1-3; cdr3_aa: CASSLGATGISNTIYF
v_call: TRBV9; j_call: TRBJ1-2; cdr3_aa: CASSVDHRGYGYTF
v_call: TRBV5-1; j_call: TRBJ2-6; cdr3_aa: CASSDSSGANVLTF
v_call: TRBV5-6; j_call: TRBJ1-5; cdr3_aa: CASSPGTGNQPQHF
v_call: TRBV6-5; j_call: TRBJ2-3; cdr3_aa: CASTRGAVGDTQYF
v_call: TRBV9; j_call: TRBJ1-1; cdr3_aa: CASSPSGIFNTEAFF
v_call: TRBV5-1; j_call: TRBJ1-4; cdr3_aa: CASSQGQGSLYEKLFF
v_call: TRBV5-4; j_call: TRBJ2-1; cdr3_aa: CASSPDGSSYNEQFF
v_call: TRBV6-1; j_call: TRBJ2-3; cdr3_aa: CASSEESGLAGPTGSTDTQYF
v_call: TRBV15; j_call: TRBJ2-7; cdr3_aa: CATSRRDRDEQYF
v_call: TRBV14; j_call: TRBJ1-6; cdr3_aa: CASSQEGGAGYSPLHF
v_call: TRBV6-6; j_call: TRBJ2-3; cdr3_aa: CASSARETDTQYF
v_call: TRBV5-1; j_call: TRBJ2-5; cdr3_aa: CASNIQGGEAAQYF
v_call: TRBV18; j_call: TRBJ1-5; cdr3_aa: CASKQGWGQPQHF
v_call: TRBV5-1; j_call: TRBJ2-1; cdr3_aa: CASSFRDTNNEQFF
v_call: TRBV7-8; j_call: TRBJ2-2; cdr3_aa: CASSLAWGATSAGELFF
v_call: TRBV2; j_call: TRBJ2-3; cdr3_aa: CANEAGTDTQYF
v_call: TRBV7-8; j_call: TRBJ2-2; cdr3_aa: CASSLAAGGTGELFF
v_call: TRBV9; j_call: TRBJ1-1; cdr3_aa: CASSTGFMNTEAFF
v_call: TRBV7-2; j_call: TRBJ2-7; cdr3_aa: CASSPLRAGAYEQYF
v_call: TRBV11-2; j_call: TRBJ1-2; cdr3_aa: CASSQRGTGGDGYTF
v_call: TRBV5-4; j_call: TRBJ2-3; cdr3_aa: CASTRYRGRADTQYF
v_call: TRBV10-2; j_call: TRBJ1-2; cdr3_aa: CASRAPTGMAGYTF
v_call: TRBV6-5; j_call: TRBJ1-1; cdr3_aa: CASSNTGTEAFF
v_call: TRBV30; j_call: TRBJ2-5; cdr3_aa: CAWSVRQGQETQYF
v_call: TRBV30; j_call: TRBJ1-3; cdr3_aa: CAWRRGQPETKLSGNTIYF